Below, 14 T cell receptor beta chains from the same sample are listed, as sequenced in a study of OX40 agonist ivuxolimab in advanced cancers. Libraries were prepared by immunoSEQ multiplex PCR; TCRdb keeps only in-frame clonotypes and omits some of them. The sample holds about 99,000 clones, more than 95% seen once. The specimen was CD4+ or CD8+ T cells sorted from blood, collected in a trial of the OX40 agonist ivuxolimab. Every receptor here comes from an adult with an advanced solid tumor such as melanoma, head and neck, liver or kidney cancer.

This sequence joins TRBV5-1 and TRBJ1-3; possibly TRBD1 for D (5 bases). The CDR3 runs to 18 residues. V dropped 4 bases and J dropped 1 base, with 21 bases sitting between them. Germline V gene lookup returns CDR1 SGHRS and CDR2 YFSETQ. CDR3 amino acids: CASSRGGDLPWSGNTIYF. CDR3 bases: TGCGCCAGCAGCCGGGGAGGGGACTTACCTTGGTCTGGAAACACCATATATTTT. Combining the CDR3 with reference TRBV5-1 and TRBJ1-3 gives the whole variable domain KAGVTQTPRYLIKTRGQQVTLSCSPISGHRSVSWYQQTPGQGLQFLFEYFSETQRNKGNFPGRFSGRQFSNSRSEMNVSTLELGDSALYLCASSRGGDLPWSGNTIYFGEGSWLTVV.

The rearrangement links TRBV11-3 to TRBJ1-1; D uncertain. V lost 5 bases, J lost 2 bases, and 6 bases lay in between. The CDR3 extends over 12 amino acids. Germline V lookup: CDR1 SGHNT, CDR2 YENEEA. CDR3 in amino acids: CASSDPNTEAFF. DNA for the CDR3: TGTGCCAGCAGCGACCCAAACACTGAAGCTTTCTTT.

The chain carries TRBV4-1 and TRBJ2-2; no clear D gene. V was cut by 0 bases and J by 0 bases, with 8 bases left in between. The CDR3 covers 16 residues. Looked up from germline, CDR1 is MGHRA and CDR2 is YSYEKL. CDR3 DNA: TGCGCCAGCAGCCAAGATCTCACGGCGAACACCGGGGAGCTGTTTTTT. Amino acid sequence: CASSQDLTANTGELFF.

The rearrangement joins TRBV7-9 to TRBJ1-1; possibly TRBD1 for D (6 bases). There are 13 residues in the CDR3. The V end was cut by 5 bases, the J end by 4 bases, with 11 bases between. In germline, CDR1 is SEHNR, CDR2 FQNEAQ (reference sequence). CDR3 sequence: CASSNREGTEAFF. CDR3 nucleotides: TGTGCCAGCAGCAACAGGGAGGGCACTGAAGCTTTCTTT.

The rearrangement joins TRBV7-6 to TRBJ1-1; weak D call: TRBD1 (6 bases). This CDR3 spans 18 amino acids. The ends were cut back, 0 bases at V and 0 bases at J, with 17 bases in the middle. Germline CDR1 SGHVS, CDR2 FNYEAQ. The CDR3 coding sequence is TGTGCCAGCAGCTTAGCTAGGGGGGGCCCCCCCGTGAACACTGAAGCTTTCTTT. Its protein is CASSLARGGPPVNTEAFF.

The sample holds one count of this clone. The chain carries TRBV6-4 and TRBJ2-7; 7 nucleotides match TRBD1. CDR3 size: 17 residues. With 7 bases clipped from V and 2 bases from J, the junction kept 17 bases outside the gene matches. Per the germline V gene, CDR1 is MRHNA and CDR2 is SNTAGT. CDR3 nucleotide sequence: TGTGCCAGCAAGGGGGACAGTCCCGCTCAACCGGCCTACGAGCAGTACTTC. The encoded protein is CASKGDSPAQPAYEQYF.

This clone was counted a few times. CDR3 nucleotides: TGTGCCAGCAGTGATTGGGTGGGAAACACCATATATTTT. Translation gives CASSDWVGNTIYF. The rearrangement links TRBV6-1 to TRBJ1-3; D gene ambiguous. This CDR3 is 13 amino acids long. Trimming removed 3 bases from V and 4 bases from J, with 7 bases in between. CDR1 is MNHNS and CDR2 is SASEGT in the germline V gene.

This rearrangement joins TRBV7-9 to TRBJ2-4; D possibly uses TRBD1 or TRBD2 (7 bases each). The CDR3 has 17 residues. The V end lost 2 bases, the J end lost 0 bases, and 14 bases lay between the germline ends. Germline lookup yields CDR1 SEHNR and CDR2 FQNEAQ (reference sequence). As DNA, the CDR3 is TGTGCCAGCAGCTTACCCAGGGGGGGACAAGCCAAAAACATTCAGTACTTC. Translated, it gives CASSLPRGGQAKNIQYF.

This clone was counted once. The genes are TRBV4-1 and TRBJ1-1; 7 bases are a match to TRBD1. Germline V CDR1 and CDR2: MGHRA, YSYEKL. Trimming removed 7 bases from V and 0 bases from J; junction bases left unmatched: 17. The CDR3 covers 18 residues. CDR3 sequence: CASTRIPGQSSMNTEAFF. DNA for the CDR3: TGCGCCAGCACAAGGATACCGGGACAGAGCTCCATGAACACTGAAGCTTTCTTT.

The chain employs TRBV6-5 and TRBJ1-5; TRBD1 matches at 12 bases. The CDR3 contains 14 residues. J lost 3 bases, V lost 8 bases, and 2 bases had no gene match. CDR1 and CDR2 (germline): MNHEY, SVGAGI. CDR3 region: CASGTGGNNQPQHF. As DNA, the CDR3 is TGTGCCAGCGGGACAGGGGGCAACAATCAGCCCCAGCATTTT.

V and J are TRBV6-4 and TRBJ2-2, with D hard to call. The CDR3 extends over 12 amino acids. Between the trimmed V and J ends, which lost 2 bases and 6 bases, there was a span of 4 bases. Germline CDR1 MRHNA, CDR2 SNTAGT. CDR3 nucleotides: TGTGCCAGCAGTGACCTGTCCGGGGAGCTGTTTTTT. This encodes CASSDLSGELFF.

The CDR3 bases are TGTGCCAGCAGCTTAGGCCAGGGTGGTCAGCCCCAGCATTTT. It is translated as CASSLGQGGQPQHF. The V call is TRBV7-9, the J call TRBJ1-5; the D gene is possibly TRBD1 (5 bases). Germline CDR1 SEHNR, CDR2 FQNEAQ (reference sequence). The CDR3 is 14 amino acids. Trimming took 1 base from V and 6 from J, leaving 10 bases between them.

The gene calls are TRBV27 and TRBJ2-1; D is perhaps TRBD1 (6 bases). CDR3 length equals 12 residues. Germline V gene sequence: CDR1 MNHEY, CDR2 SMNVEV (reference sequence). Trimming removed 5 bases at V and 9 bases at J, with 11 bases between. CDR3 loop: CASSQTGSEQFF. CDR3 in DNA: TGTGCCAGCAGTCAAACAGGGAGTGAGCAGTTCTTC.

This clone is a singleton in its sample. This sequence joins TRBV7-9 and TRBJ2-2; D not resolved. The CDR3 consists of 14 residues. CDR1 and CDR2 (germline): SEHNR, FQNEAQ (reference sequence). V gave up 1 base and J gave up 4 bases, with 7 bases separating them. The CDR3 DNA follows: TGTGCCAGCAGCTTAGAATTGTCCACCGGGGAGCTGTTTTTT. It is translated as CASSLELSTGELFF.